These 5 T cell receptor beta chains originate from one sample sequenced in a study of cytomegalovirus exposure and HLA in healthy donors. 13 Jbeta primers and 60 Vbeta primers were used for the PCR. Generated by immunoSEQ multiplex PCR, the TCRdb table keeps only in-frame clones and is missing some. Here the sample spans about 180,000 clones, 80% being singletons. The sample comprised PBMCs. All receptors derive from a girl aged 5-17 years in good health and CMV-seropositive.

J is TRBJ2-5 and V is TRBV2; 10 bases line up with TRBD2. Germline CDR1 reads SNHLY; CDR2 reads FYNNEI. V lost 4 bases, J lost 5 bases, and 13 bases stayed unmatched. This CDR3 has 17 amino acids. As DNA, the CDR3 is TGTGCCAGCAGTGTCGGACTAGCGGCCCTCAAGGGGGAGACCCAGTACTTC. Its translation is CASSVGLAALKGETQYF.

This chain connects TRBV2 to TRBJ2-7; 10 bases line up with TRBD2. V lost 10 bases, J lost 3 bases, and 21 bases stayed unmatched. CDR1 and CDR2 (germline): SNHLY, FYNNEI. The CDR3 loop spans 18 amino acids. CDR3 in amino acids: CAMSPPLAGAPGGYEQYF. Here the CDR3 DNA reads TGTGCCATGTCCCCCCCGCTAGCGGGAGCGCCCGGGGGCTACGAGCAGTACTTC. The variable domain in full, completed from reference TRBV2 and TRBJ2-7, reads EPEVTQTPSHQVTQMGQEVILRCVPISNHLYFYWYRQILGQKVEFLVSFYNNEISEKSEIFDDQFSVERPDGSNFTLKIRSTKLEDSAMYFCAMSPPLAGAPGGYEQYFGPGTRLTVT.

The chain combines TRBV7-2 with TRBJ1-1; D remains unclear. V dropped 1 base and J dropped 1 base, with 7 bases sitting between them. Germline CDR1 SGHTA, CDR2 FQGNSA. This CDR3 is 14 amino acids long. Here the CDR3 reads CASSLDRGNTEAFF. The CDR3 DNA reads as TGTGCCAGCAGCTTAGATAGAGGGAACACTGAAGCTTTCTTT.

This chain uses TRBV11-2 with TRBJ2-6, with a possible D match to TRBD2 (6 bases). Per the germline V gene, CDR1 is SGHAT and CDR2 is FQNNGV. The ends were cut back, 4 bases at V and 1 base at J, with 11 bases in the middle. This CDR3 has 16 amino acids. In nucleotides, the CDR3 is TGTGCCAGCAGCTACTCCGGAGGGTCTGGGGCCAACGTCCTGACTTTC. Its protein product is CASSYSGGSGANVLTF.

The chain is built from TRBV9 and TRBJ2-3; a possible D gene is TRBD2 (6 bases). V shed 7 bases and J shed 4 bases, with 13 bases lying between them. CDR3 length equals 13 residues. Germline loops: CDR1 SGDLS, CDR2 YYNGEE. The CDR3 nucleotides read TGTGCCAGCGGCCCCGGGACTTCAGATACGCAGTATTTT. This codes for CASGPGTSDTQYF.